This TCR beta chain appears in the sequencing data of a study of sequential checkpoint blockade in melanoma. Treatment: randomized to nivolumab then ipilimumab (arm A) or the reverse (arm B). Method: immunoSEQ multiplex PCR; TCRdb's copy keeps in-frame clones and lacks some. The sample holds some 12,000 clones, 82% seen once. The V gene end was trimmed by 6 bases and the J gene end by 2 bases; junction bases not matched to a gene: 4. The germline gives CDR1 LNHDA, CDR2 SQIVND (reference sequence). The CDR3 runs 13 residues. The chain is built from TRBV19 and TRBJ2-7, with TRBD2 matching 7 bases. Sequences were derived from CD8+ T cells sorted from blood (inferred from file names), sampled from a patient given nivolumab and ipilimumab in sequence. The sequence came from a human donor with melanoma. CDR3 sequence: CASRAGSAYEQYF. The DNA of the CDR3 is TGTGCCAGTAGAGCGGGGTCGGCCTACGAGCAGTACTTC.